This T cell receptor beta chain was sequenced in a study of T cells in Graves' hyperthyroidism and ophthalmopathy. About the study: Peripheral blood was acquired at first diagnosis, ahead of any therapy whatsoever. Points from the study as a whole: The majority of expanded thyroid clonotypes above 0.001 also appeared in blood.

This clonotype has at least ten counts. No antigen is known for it. RNA transcripts gave rise to amplified TCR beta CDR3 regions. A first-round RT-PCR of the TCR CDR3 used the HTBI primer set. In TCRdb, the multiplex PCR reads were re-called with MiXCR into one record per CDR3 protein. This table has some 650,000 distinct CDR3 sequences, 16% appearing once. The CDR3 length is 13 residues. In germline, CDR1 is SNHLY, CDR2 FYNNEI. V shed 4 bases and J shed 0 bases, with 5 bases lying between them. The chain joins TRBV2 to TRBJ2-3; no firm D call. This clonotype originated in a woman aged 40 to 55 with Graves' ophthalmopathy. The sample was blood. CDR3 nucleotides: TGTGCCAGCAGTGGATCTAGCACAGATACGCAGTATTTT. It codes for CASSGSSTDTQYF.